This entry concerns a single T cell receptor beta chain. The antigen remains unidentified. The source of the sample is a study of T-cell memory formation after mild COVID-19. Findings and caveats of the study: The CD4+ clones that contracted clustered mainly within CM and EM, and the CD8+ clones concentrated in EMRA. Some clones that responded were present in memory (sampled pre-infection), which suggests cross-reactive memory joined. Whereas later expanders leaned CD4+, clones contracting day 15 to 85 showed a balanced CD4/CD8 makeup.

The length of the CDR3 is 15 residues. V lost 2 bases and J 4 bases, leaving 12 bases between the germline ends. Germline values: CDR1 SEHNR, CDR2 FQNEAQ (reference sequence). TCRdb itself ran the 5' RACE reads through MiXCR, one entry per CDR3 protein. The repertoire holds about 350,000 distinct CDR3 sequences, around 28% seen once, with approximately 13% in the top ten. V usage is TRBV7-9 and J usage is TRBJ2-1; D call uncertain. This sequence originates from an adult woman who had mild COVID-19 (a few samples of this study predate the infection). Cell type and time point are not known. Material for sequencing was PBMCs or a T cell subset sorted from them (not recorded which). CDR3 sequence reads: CASSLIAVSYNEQFF. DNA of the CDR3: TGTGCCAGCAGCTTAATTGCAGTGTCGTACAATGAGCAGTTCTTC.